The 31 T cell receptor beta chains listed next were all sequenced from one sample in a study of cytomegalovirus exposure and HLA in healthy donors. Researchers ran the PCR with 60 Vbeta and 13 Jbeta primers. Sequencing was performed with immunoSEQ multiplex PCR; in TCRdb, only in-frame clones are kept and a portion is missing. Among around 130,000 clones listed, around 72% were seen once. Input material: PBMCs. The receptors derive from a woman between 18 and 30 years old in good health and CMV-seronegative.

J is TRBJ2-2 and V is TRBV19; D gene unclear. V was shortened by 4 bases and J by 7 bases, with 7 bases between the two germline ends. There are 12 residues in the CDR3. Looked up from germline, CDR1 is LNHDA and CDR2 is SQIVND (reference sequence). In DNA, the CDR3 is TGTGCCAGTAGTACTCTAGACGGGGAGCTGTTTTTT. This encodes CASSTLDGELFF. The full variable domain, completed using reference TRBV19 and TRBJ2-2, is DGGITQSPKYLFRKEGQNVTLSCEQNLNHDAMYWYRQDPGQGLRLIYYSQIVNDFQKGDIAEGYSVSREKKESFPLTVTSAQKNPTAFYLCASSTLDGELFFGEGSRLTVL.

The rearrangement links TRBV4-1 to TRBJ1-2; 8 nucleotides match TRBD1. V shed 0 bases and J 4 bases; nucleotides not matched to a gene: 10. CDR1 and CDR2 from the germline V gene are MGHRA and YSYEKL. The CDR3 has 17 residues. CDR3 in DNA: TGCGCCAGCAGCCAAGATTGGGACAGGAGTGATGCCTATGGCTACACCTTC. Protein: CASSQDWDRSDAYGYTF.

This clone has more than one count but fewer than ten. V is TRBV7-8 and J is TRBJ2-3; 7 bases map to TRBD2. CDR1 is SGHVS, CDR2 FQNEAQ, per germline. This CDR3 is built from 18 residues. V lost 1 base and J lost 0; bases outside the gene matches: 10. The CDR3 sequence is CASSLEGTTHVSTDTQYF. The CDR3 nucleotides are TGTGCCAGCAGCTTAGAGGGGACTACCCATGTCAGCACAGATACGCAGTATTTT.

The V and J genes are TRBV5-1 and TRBJ1-3; maybe TRBD1 (5 bases). V was clipped by 3 bases and J by 8 bases, with 9 bases between them. The CDR3 is made up of 12 amino acids. Germline V lookup: CDR1 SGHRS, CDR2 YFSETQ. CDR3 in DNA: TGCGCCAGCAGCTCGGGAGGGGACACCATATATTTT. This encodes CASSSGGDTIYF. The whole variable domain, remainder taken from reference TRBV5-1 and TRBJ1-3, is KAGVTQTPRYLIKTRGQQVTLSCSPISGHRSVSWYQQTPGQGLQFLFEYFSETQRNKGNFPGRFSGRQFSNSRSEMNVSTLELGDSALYLCASSSGGDTIYFGEGSWLTVV.

This sequence joins TRBV4-2 and TRBJ2-3, with TRBD2 identical over 11 bases. There are 16 residues in the CDR3. V trimming: 4 bases; J trimming: 5 bases; junction bases outside the gene matches: 8. The germline CDR1 and CDR2 sequences are LGHNA and YNFKEQ. In nucleotides, the CDR3 is TGTGCCAGCAGCCCTATTAGCGGGAGGGCCCGAGATACGCAGTATTTT. Translating gives CASSPISGRARDTQYF.

This chain connects TRBV30 to TRBJ2-1; 10 nucleotides agree with TRBD2. With V trimmed by 7 bases and J by 7 bases, 7 bases remained unmatched. This CDR3 is 13 amino acids long. Germline V gene lookup returns CDR1 GTSNPN and CDR2 SVGIG (reference sequence). The CDR3 spells CASDPGLANEQFF. DNA for the CDR3: TGTGCCTCGGACCCGGGACTAGCGAATGAGCAGTTCTTC.

The V and J genes are TRBV25-1 and TRBJ2-7; D uncertain. CDR1 is MGHDK, CDR2 SYGVNS, per germline. The ends were cut back, 3 bases at V and 0 bases at J, with 6 bases in the middle. CDR3 length: 13 amino acids. As DNA, the CDR3 is TGTGCCAGCAGTGATACCAGCTCCTACGAGCAGTACTTC. This translates into CASSDTSSYEQYF.

This clone was counted a single time. J is TRBJ2-1 and V is TRBV7-9, with 10 bases that match TRBD2. Looked up from germline, CDR1 is SEHNR and CDR2 is FQNEAQ (reference sequence). Germline trimming cut 7 bases from V and 6 bases from J; bases unmatched to any gene: 9. The CDR3 sequence is 15 residues long. The CDR3 DNA sequence: TGTGCCAGCATAAATCTAGCGGGAGAATTCAATGAGCAGTTCTTC. This encodes CASINLAGEFNEQFF.

CDR3 residues: CAIFGTPGIQYF. DNA for the CDR3: TGTGCCATTTTCGGGACACCCGGCATTCAGTACTTC. The chain recombines TRBV6-1 with TRBJ2-4; tentatively, D is TRBD1 (6 bases). CDR3 length equals 12 residues. Germline loops: CDR1 MNHNS, CDR2 SASEGT. V gave up 10 bases and J gave up 9 bases, with 16 bases separating them.

This clone was seen a single time. The V gene is TRBV7-2, the J gene TRBJ2-7; D is ambiguous. This CDR3 has 13 residues. The V gene lost 5 bases and the J gene lost 3 bases, with 11 bases spanning the gap. The germline CDR1 and CDR2 sequences are SGHTA and FQGNSA. The DNA for the CDR3 is TGTGCCAGCAGCGCCTCTACCTACTACGAGCAGTACTTC. Translation gives CASSASTYYEQYF.

V is TRBV30 and J is TRBJ1-2, with no clear D. The V gene's germline CDR1 is GTSNPN and CDR2 SVGIG (reference sequence). With 4 bases removed from V and 5 bases from J, the gap between germline ends came to 14 bases. The CDR3 consists of 13 residues. CDR3 sequence reads: CAWIPTLSYGYTF. The DNA for the CDR3 is TGTGCCTGGATTCCGACACTCTCTTATGGCTACACCTTC. Using reference TRBV30 and TRBJ1-2 for the parts outside the CDR3, the full variable domain is SQTIHQWPATLVQPVGSPLSLECTVEGTSNPNLYWYRQAAGRGLQLLFYSVGIGQISSEVPQNLSASRPQDRQFILSSKKLLLSDSGFYLCAWIPTLSYGYTFGSGTRLTVV.

The chain is built from TRBV27 and TRBJ1-5, with D uncertain. Trimming cost V 0 bases and J 7 bases, with 7 bases left between them. CDR1 is MNHEY, CDR2 SMNVEV, per germline (reference sequence). This CDR3 comprises 13 residues. CDR3 in amino acids: CASSLSARQPQHF. In DNA form, the CDR3 reads TGTGCCAGCAGTTTATCGGCCAGGCAGCCCCAGCATTTT.

The rearrangement joins TRBV10-3 to TRBJ1-6; D is perhaps TRBD1 (5 bases). Germline assignment: CDR1 ENHRY and CDR2 SYGVKD. V lost 10 bases and J 4 bases, leaving 11 bases between the germline ends. This CDR3 has 13 residues. This CDR3 reads CATQTVYNSPLHF. CDR3 DNA: TGTGCCACCCAGACAGTGTATAATTCACCCCTCCACTTT.

The rearrangement uses TRBV27 and TRBJ1-5; weak D call: TRBD1 (5 bases). V lost 3 bases, J lost 6 bases, and 12 bases lay in between. This CDR3 is built from 14 residues. Germline assignment: CDR1 MNHEY and CDR2 SMNVEV (reference sequence). The CDR3 DNA reads TGTGCCAGCAGTTTGTGGGGGGGGAGTCAGCCCCAGCATTTT. Amino acid sequence: CASSLWGGSQPQHF.

The chain employs TRBV19 and TRBJ2-3; 9 nucleotides align to TRBD1. The J segment lost 2 bases and the V segment lost 6 bases, leaving 3 bases of the junction unmatched. Germline CDR1 and CDR2: LNHDA and SQIVND (reference sequence). The CDR3 length is 14 residues. CDR3 sequence reads: CASRQGADTDTQYF. CDR3 nucleotides: TGTGCCAGTAGACAGGGGGCCGACACAGATACGCAGTATTTT.

This clone showed up just a few times. The chain links TRBV6-5 to TRBJ1-1, with D unclear. There are 14 residues in the CDR3. Per the germline V gene, CDR1 is MNHEY and CDR2 is SVGAGI. Trimming stripped 5 bases from V and 2 bases from J, with 12 bases between. This chain's CDR3 is CASSPLRENTEAFF. In nucleotides, the CDR3 is TGTGCCAGCAGTCCTTTGAGGGAAAACACTGAAGCTTTCTTT.

The chain has TRBV19 and TRBJ2-7; D is perhaps TRBD1 (6 bases). Deletions cut 5 bases from V and 6 bases from J, with 11 bases between. Germline values: CDR1 LNHDA, CDR2 SQIVND (reference sequence). This CDR3 is built from 12 residues. The CDR3 loop is CASSLPGVEQYF. The CDR3 nucleotides read TGTGCCAGTAGTCTTCCAGGGGTCGAGCAGTACTTC.

CDR3 protein: CASSWGHGKFPEAFF. CDR3 DNA: TGCGCCAGCAGCTGGGGACATGGGAAATTCCCTGAAGCTTTCTTT. The V call is TRBV5-1, the J call TRBJ1-1, with D tentatively TRBD1 (6 bases). The CDR3 runs to 15 residues. Trimming took off 3 bases at V and 6 bases at J, with 18 bases between the two ends. Germline V gene lookup returns CDR1 SGHRS and CDR2 YFSETQ.

The chain carries TRBV30 and TRBJ1-2; 8 bases agree with TRBD1. J was trimmed by 4 bases and V by 0 bases; bases with no gene match: 4. This CDR3 is 14 amino acids long. CDR1 and CDR2 (germline): GTSNPN, SVGIG (reference sequence). The CDR3 DNA is TGTGCCTGGAGTGTACAGGGGGGCGTCTATGGCTACACCTTC. Amino acids: CAWSVQGGVYGYTF.

This chain connects TRBV10-3 to TRBJ1-1, with 8 nucleotides matching TRBD1. Germline assignment: CDR1 ENHRY and CDR2 SYGVKD. CDR3 length: 14 amino acids. With 2 bases clipped from V and 8 bases from J, the junction kept 7 bases outside the gene matches. The CDR3 here is CAISEAPGTGEAFF. The CDR3, as DNA: TGTGCCATCAGTGAGGCCCCCGGGACAGGAGAAGCTTTCTTT.

V gene TRBV7-2 combines with J gene TRBJ1-2; a possible D gene is TRBD1 (5 bases). The CDR3 runs to 15 residues. V lost 4 bases, J lost 3 bases, and 15 bases lay in between. Germline-derived CDR1 and CDR2 are SGHTA and FQGNSA. CDR3 nucleotide sequence: TGTGCCAGCAGCTCCCCCCGATTAGGGGACTATGGCTACACCTTC. The encoded protein is CASSSPRLGDYGYTF.

The V gene is TRBV6-5, the J gene TRBJ2-5; 8 bases match TRBD2. The CDR3 sequence is 16 residues long. The trim removed 0 bases at V and 5 bases at J, leaving 8 bases unmatched. Germline V gene data show CDR1 as MNHEY and CDR2 as SVGAGI. The CDR3 nucleotides read TGTGCCAGCAGTTACTCGTCGGGAGGGGAGGGGGAGACCCAGTACTTC. This sequence encodes CASSYSSGGEGETQYF.

Notes on this clone: At one of its ends the junction is not consistent with the germline gene, which may arise from a read error. The chain couples TRBV2 to TRBJ1-2; D gene ambiguous. This CDR3 is 12 amino acids long. Germline V gene lookup returns CDR1 SNHLY and CDR2 FYNNEI. CDR3 DNA sequence: TGTGCCAGCTGTGAGGTACCCGGGGGCTACACCTTC. Translating gives CASCEVPGGYTF.

The V and J genes are TRBV18 and TRBJ1-1; D is unresolved. Germline CDR1 and CDR2: KGHSH and LQKENI. The CDR3 has 13 residues. V was trimmed by 7 bases and J by 4 bases, leaving 13 bases between them. The CDR3 nucleotides are TGTGCCAGCTACGCCACCGAGGGCACTGAAGCTTTCTTT. Its translation: CASYATEGTEAFF. Looking up the rest from reference TRBV18 and TRBJ1-1 gives the full variable domain: NAGVMQNPRHLVRRRGQEARLRCSPMKGHSHVYWYRQLPEEGLKFMVYLQKENIIDESGMPKERFSAEFPKEGPSILRIQQVVRGDSAAYFCASYATEGTEAFFGQGTRLTVV.

The CDR3 sequence: CASSSRTGQGPIYEQYF. For the CDR3, the DNA is TGTGCCAGCAGTTCCCGAACGGGACAGGGACCGATCTACGAGCAGTACTTC. The chain is built from TRBV27 and TRBJ2-7, with 9 bases fitting TRBD1. The CDR3 runs to 17 residues. V lost 4 bases, J lost 3 bases, and 13 bases stayed unmatched. Germline V gene data show CDR1 as MNHEY and CDR2 as SMNVEV (reference sequence).

This clone appeared once. The genes are TRBV7-9 and TRBJ2-2, with TRBD1 matching 9 bases. Germline V gives CDR1 SEHNR, CDR2 FQNEAQ (reference sequence). V was pared by 5 bases and J by 15 bases, with 13 bases of the junction left unmatched. This CDR3 comprises 14 residues. The CDR3 DNA follows: TGTGCCAGCAGCCCAGGGGACAGGGAAGGGGCGGTGTTTTTT. It yields the protein CASSPGDREGAVFF.

The chain recombines TRBV2 with TRBJ2-7, with TRBD2 as a possible D gene (6 bases). The CDR3 consists of 12 residues. CDR1 and CDR2 (germline): SNHLY, FYNNEI. V was shortened by 8 bases and J by 6 bases, with 14 bases between the two germline ends. The CDR3: CASSLGGGEQYF. The CDR3 DNA reads TGTGCCAGCTCCCTGGGGGGTGGCGAGCAGTACTTC.

J is TRBJ1-2 and V is TRBV2, with TRBD1 as a possible D gene (5 bases). The CDR3 consists of 13 residues. Between the trimmed V and J ends, which lost 3 bases and 6 bases, there was a span of 11 bases. Germline loops: CDR1 SNHLY, CDR2 FYNNEI. The CDR3 nucleotides are TGTGCCAGCAGTGACGGGGGAGTCGATGGCTACACCTTC. Translated, it gives CASSDGGVDGYTF.

This clone has more than one count but fewer than ten. The rearrangement links TRBV4-2 to TRBJ2-1; TRBD2 matches 7 bases. J lost 14 bases, V lost 0 bases, and 19 bases had no gene match. The CDR3 is made up of 17 amino acids. Germline-derived CDR1 and CDR2 are LGHNA and YNFKEQ. The CDR3 region is CASSQDSSLAVFPREFF. CDR3 in DNA: TGTGCCAGCAGCCAAGATAGTAGCCTAGCGGTTTTTCCGAGGGAGTTCTTC.

The chain employs TRBV30 and TRBJ2-2; tentative D call: TRBD2 (6 bases). Trimming removed 5 bases from V and 1 base from J, with 8 bases in between. The CDR3 loop spans 13 amino acids. CDR1 and CDR2 from the germline V gene are GTSNPN and SVGIG (reference sequence). For the CDR3, the DNA is TGTGCCTGGGGAGGGTGGAACACCGGGGAGCTGTTTTTT. As protein: CAWGGWNTGELFF. The variable domain in full, completed from reference TRBV30 and TRBJ2-2, reads SQTIHQWPATLVQPVGSPLSLECTVEGTSNPNLYWYRQAAGRGLQLLFYSVGIGQISSEVPQNLSASRPQDRQFILSSKKLLLSDSGFYLCAWGGWNTGELFFGEGSRLTVL.

V usage is TRBV19 and J usage is TRBJ2-3, with 10 bases matching TRBD2. The CDR3 contains 16 residues. The germline V gene has CDR1 LNHDA and CDR2 SQIVND (reference sequence). The V gene end was trimmed by 5 bases and the J gene end by 0 bases; junction bases not matched to a gene: 5. CDR3 bases: TGTGCCAGTAGTTCCGGGACTAGCGTTAGCACAGATACGCAGTATTTT. As protein: CASSSGTSVSTDTQYF.